This note documents a single TCR beta chain sequence. Its specificity is not known. Use of 60 Vbeta and 13 Jbeta primers characterized the PCR. Profiling relied on immunoSEQ multiplex PCR, and the TCRdb table lists in-frame clones only, not all of them. The sample yields roughly 150,000 clones, roughly 80% seen once. These data originate in a study of cytomegalovirus exposure and HLA in healthy donors. Study-wide results and caveats: Researchers counted roughly 160 TCR beta chains as cytomegalovirus-associated.

Germline CDR1 and CDR2: KGHSH and LQKENI. The CDR3 loop spans 19 amino acids. The ends lost 3 bases at V and 8 bases at J; junction bases unmatched: 19. Sequenced material: PBMCs. The receptor was isolated from a male donor in good health and CMV-seronegative. The rearrangement links TRBV18 to TRBJ2-1; the match to TRBD1 covers 10 bases. The DNA of the CDR3 is TGTGCCAGCTCACCGAACGAGGCCGCCCGGGACAGGGGTATCTATGAGCAGTTCTTC. This codes for CASSPNEAARDRGIYEQFF.